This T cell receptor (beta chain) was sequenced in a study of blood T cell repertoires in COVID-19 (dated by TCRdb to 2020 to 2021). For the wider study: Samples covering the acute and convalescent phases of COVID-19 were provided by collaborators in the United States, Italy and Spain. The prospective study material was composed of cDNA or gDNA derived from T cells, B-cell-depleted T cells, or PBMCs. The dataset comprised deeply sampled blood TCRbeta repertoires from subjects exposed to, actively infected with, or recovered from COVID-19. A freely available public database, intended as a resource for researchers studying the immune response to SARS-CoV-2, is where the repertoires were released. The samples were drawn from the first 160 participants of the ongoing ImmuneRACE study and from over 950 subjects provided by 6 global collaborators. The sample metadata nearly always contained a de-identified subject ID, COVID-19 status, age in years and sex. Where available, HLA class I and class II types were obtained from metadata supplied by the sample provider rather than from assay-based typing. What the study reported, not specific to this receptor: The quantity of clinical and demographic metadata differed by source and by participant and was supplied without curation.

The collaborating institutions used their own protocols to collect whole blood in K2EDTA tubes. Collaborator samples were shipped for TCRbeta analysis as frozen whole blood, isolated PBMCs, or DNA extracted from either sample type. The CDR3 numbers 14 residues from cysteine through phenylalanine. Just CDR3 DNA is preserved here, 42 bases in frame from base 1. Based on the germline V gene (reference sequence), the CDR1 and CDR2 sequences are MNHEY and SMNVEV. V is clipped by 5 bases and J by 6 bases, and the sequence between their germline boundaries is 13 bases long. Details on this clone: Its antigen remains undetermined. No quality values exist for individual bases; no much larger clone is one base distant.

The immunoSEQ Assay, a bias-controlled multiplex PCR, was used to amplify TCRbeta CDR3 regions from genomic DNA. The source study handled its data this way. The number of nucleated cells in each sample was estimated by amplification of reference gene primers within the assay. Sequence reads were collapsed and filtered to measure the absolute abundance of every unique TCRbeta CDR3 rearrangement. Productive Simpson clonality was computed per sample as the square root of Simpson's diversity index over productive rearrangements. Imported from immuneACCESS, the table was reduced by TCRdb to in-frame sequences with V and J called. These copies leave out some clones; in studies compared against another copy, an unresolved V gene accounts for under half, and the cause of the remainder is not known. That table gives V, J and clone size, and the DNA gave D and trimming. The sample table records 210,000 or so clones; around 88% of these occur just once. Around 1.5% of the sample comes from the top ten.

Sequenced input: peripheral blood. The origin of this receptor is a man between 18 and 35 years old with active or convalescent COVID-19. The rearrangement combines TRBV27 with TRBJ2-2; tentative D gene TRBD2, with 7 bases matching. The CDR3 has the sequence CASSPLGGAGELFF. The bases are TGTGCCAGCAGTCCTCTAGGGGGGGCCGGGGAGCTGTTTTTT.